The 31 T cell receptor beta chains in this list originate from one sample, sequenced in a study of T cells after yellow fever vaccination. One entry per CDR3 protein results from TCRdb running MiXCR on the 5' RACE reads. The table shows under 300,000 distinct CDR3 sequences, with more than 6.5% occurring only once. Sequenced here: CD4+ T cells sorted from PBMCs, sampled on the day of the yellow fever booster vaccination. The receptors were sampled from a man under 40 who received the YFV17D yellow fever vaccine.

This clonotype has at least ten counts. The chain is built from TRBV2 and TRBJ1-5; 11 nucleotides align to TRBD1. Losses at the gene ends were 6 bases for V and 6 bases for J; bases not matched to a gene: 4. The CDR3 loop spans 14 amino acids. The germline V gene has CDR1 SNHLY and CDR2 FYNNEI. CDR3 region: CASSGQGAGQPQHF. The DNA of the CDR3 is TGTGCCAGCAGCGGACAGGGGGCGGGTCAGCCCCAGCATTTT. Drawing the rest from reference TRBV2 and TRBJ1-5, the complete variable domain is EPEVTQTPSHQVTQMGQEVILRCVPISNHLYFYWYRQILGQKVEFLVSFYNNEISEKSEIFDDQFSVERPDGSNFTLKIRSTKLEDSAMYFCASSGQGAGQPQHFGDGTRLSIL.

This clonotype turned up a few times. The chain uses TRBV3-1 and TRBJ2-2, with D tentatively TRBD1 or TRBD2 (5 bases each). The CDR3 totals 14 residues. V lost 4 bases and J lost 1, with 7 bases in between. CDR1 and CDR2 from the germline V gene are LGHDT and YNNKEL (reference sequence). CDR3 sequence (DNA): TGTGCCAGCAGCCGGGGACGGAACACCGGGGAGCTGTTTTTT. Amino acids: CASSRGRNTGELFF.

The chain carries TRBV23-1 and TRBJ2-3; the match to TRBD1 covers 8 bases. TRBV23-1 is designated an ORF whose function remains uncertain. The junction had 7 bases not matched to a gene; V was cut back by 0 bases and J by 5 bases. CDR3 length: 16 amino acids. The CDR3 spells CASSQSRQGTGDTQYF. The CDR3 DNA is TGCGCCAGCAGTCAATCTCGACAGGGGACGGGAGATACGCAGTATTTT.

At least ten counts were recorded for this clonotype. The chain is built from TRBV11-2 and TRBJ2-7; D ambiguous. The CDR3 length is 14 residues. Germline CDR1 is SGHAT and CDR2 is FQNNGV. V was cut by 6 bases and J by 1 base, with 13 bases left in between. This chain's CDR3 is CASRPGPQSYEQYF. CDR3 nucleotides: TGTGCCAGCAGACCCGGACCCCAATCCTACGAGCAGTACTTC.

This chain uses TRBV18 with TRBJ1-6; D call uncertain. The CDR3 sequence is 13 residues long. Germline loops: CDR1 KGHSH, CDR2 LQKENI. V was shortened by 4 bases and J by 17 bases, with 18 bases between the two germline ends. The CDR3 sequence is CASSRSDPAIIHF. CDR3 DNA: TGTGCCAGCTCACGATCGGACCCTGCAATTATCCACTTT.

V usage is TRBV27 and J usage is TRBJ1-3; the D is unclear. The CDR3 runs 13 residues. Germline V gene data show CDR1 as MNHEY and CDR2 as SMNVEV (reference sequence). V was trimmed by 8 bases and J by 0 bases, leaving 8 bases between them. The DNA for the CDR3 is TGTGCCAGCGGACGGAGCTCTGGAAACACCATATATTTT. Protein: CASGRSSGNTIYF.

The chain combines TRBV10-3 with TRBJ2-1, with D possibly matching TRBD2 (5 bases). The CDR3 consists of 11 residues. Germline lookup yields CDR1 ENHRY and CDR2 SYGVKD. Trimming cost V 7 bases and J 10 bases, with 11 bases left between them. The CDR3 nucleotides are TGTGCCATCACCGACCGGGGAGAGCAGTTCTTC. This sequence encodes CAITDRGEQFF.

This clonotype was seen many times. The chain combines TRBV20-1 with TRBJ1-1, with TRBD1 identical over 7 bases. Germline lookup yields CDR1 DFQATT and CDR2 SNEGSKA (reference sequence). This CDR3 has 12 amino acids. V was clipped by 6 bases and J by 4 bases; unmatched bases: 5. CDR3: CSATRGGTEAFF. The CDR3 DNA reads TGCAGTGCGACCAGGGGGGGCACTGAAGCTTTCTTT.

This clonotype was recorded a few times. CDR3 coding DNA: TGTGCCAGCAGCATCGGACAAGCGCGACTAGGGAATACGCAGTATTTT. This codes for CASSIGQARLGNTQYF. The chain employs TRBV7-2 and TRBJ2-3, with D perhaps TRBD2 (6 bases). Germline-derived CDR1 and CDR2 are SGHTA and FQGNSA. CDR3 length equals 16 residues. The V end was cut by 5 bases, the J end by 7 bases, with 22 bases between.

The chain combines TRBV11-2 with TRBJ2-5; weak D call: TRBD2 (6 bases). CDR1 SGHAT and CDR2 FQNNGV come from the germline V gene. This CDR3 region has 13 residues. V shed 5 bases and J shed 3 bases, with 10 bases lying between them. CDR3 loop: CASSLIAEETQYF. The CDR3 region has the DNA TGTGCCAGCAGCCTAATAGCGGAAGAGACCCAGTACTTC. Combining the CDR3 with reference TRBV11-2 and TRBJ2-5 gives the whole variable domain EAGVAQSPRYKIIEKRQSVAFWCNPISGHATLYWYQQILGQGPKLLIQFQNNGVVDDSQLPKDRFSAERLKGVDSTLKIQPAKLEDSAVYLCASSLIAEETQYFGPGTRLLVL.

The rearrangement links TRBV20-1 to TRBJ2-1; possibly TRBD1 for D (6 bases). Germline V gene lookup returns CDR1 DFQATT and CDR2 SNEGSKA (reference sequence). Trimming cost V 5 bases and J 9 bases, with 26 bases left between them. The CDR3 runs 16 residues. Here the CDR3 DNA reads TGCAGTGCTGACTTAGACAGGCCAGGGCGTTTTCGTGAGCAGTTCTTC. The encoded protein is CSADLDRPGRFREQFF.

This clonotype was seen more than once but under ten times. This chain connects TRBV5-1 to TRBJ2-2; D might be TRBD1 (6 bases). Trimming took off 0 bases at V and 5 bases at J, with 11 bases between the two ends. Germline lookup yields CDR1 SGHRS and CDR2 YFSETQ. The CDR3 length is 15 residues. CDR3 region: CASSLAQGKTGELFF. The DNA of the CDR3 is TGCGCCAGCAGCTTGGCACAGGGAAAGACCGGGGAGCTGTTTTTT.

The rearrangement uses TRBV5-5 and TRBJ1-2; 8 bases line up with TRBD1. J lost 4 bases, V lost 2 bases, and 7 bases had no gene match. Per germline, CDR1 SGHKS and CDR2 YYEKEE (reference sequence). The CDR3 totals 15 residues. CDR3 in DNA: TGTGCCAGCAGCTTATCGAGACAGGGGTCCTATGGCTACACCTTC. This sequence encodes CASSLSRQGSYGYTF.

The rearrangement joins TRBV5-1 to TRBJ2-3, with TRBD2 matching over 9 bases. V was clipped by 0 bases and J by 1 base; unmatched bases: 3. This CDR3 contains 16 residues. Germline CDR1 and CDR2: SGHRS and YFSETQ. The CDR3 sequence: CASSLERTSGTDTQYF. Here the CDR3 DNA reads TGCGCCAGCAGCTTGGAGCGGACTAGCGGCACAGATACGCAGTATTTT. Full variable domain (outside the CDR3, taken from reference TRBV5-1 and TRBJ2-3): KAGVTQTPRYLIKTRGQQVTLSCSPISGHRSVSWYQQTPGQGLQFLFEYFSETQRNKGNFPGRFSGRQFSNSRSEMNVSTLELGDSALYLCASSLERTSGTDTQYFGPGTRLTVL.

This clonotype turned up a few times. J is TRBJ2-3 and V is TRBV7-2, with D perhaps TRBD1 (6 bases). CDR3 length: 15 residues. V was shortened by 2 bases and J by 4 bases, with 13 bases between the two germline ends. Germline CDR1 SGHTA, CDR2 FQGNSA. This CDR3 is CASSLPFQGPDTQYF. The CDR3 DNA follows: TGTGCCAGCAGCTTACCCTTCCAGGGGCCAGATACGCAGTATTTT.

J is TRBJ1-1 and V is TRBV29-1; D not certain. The germline gives CDR1 SQVTM, CDR2 ANQGSEA. There are 13 residues in the CDR3. Trimming cost V 6 bases and J 0 bases, with 11 bases left between them. In DNA form, the CDR3 reads TGCAGCGTCTGGGTACGCATGAACACTGAAGCTTTCTTT. It codes for CSVWVRMNTEAFF.

The V and J genes are TRBV24-1 and TRBJ2-1; D gene unclear. Looked up from germline, CDR1 is KGHDR and CDR2 is SFDVKD. Deletions cut 3 bases from V and 0 bases from J, with 17 bases between. The CDR3 runs to 18 residues. Written as DNA, the CDR3 is TGTGCCACCAGTGATAGGTCCTTACGGACGAGCTCCTACAATGAGCAGTTCTTC. Translation gives CATSDRSLRTSSYNEQFF.

The rearrangement uses TRBV29-1 and TRBJ2-3, with 7 bases aligning to TRBD1. Germline-derived CDR1 and CDR2 are SQVTM and ANQGSEA. This CDR3 is built from 14 residues. V shed 7 bases and J 1 base; nucleotides not matched to a gene: 8. The CDR3: CSAGSGGGTDTQYF. The CDR3 DNA is TGCAGCGCAGGCTCAGGGGGAGGCACAGATACGCAGTATTTT.

This clonotype was recorded a few times. The chain is built from TRBV9 and TRBJ2-2; 7 bases fit TRBD1. The CDR3 extends over 16 amino acids. V shed 3 bases and J 8 bases; nucleotides not matched to a gene: 13. Germline CDR1 reads SGDLS; CDR2 reads YYNGEE. The CDR3, as DNA: TGTGCCAGCAGCGAGGGGGCTTGGACACCTTCGGGGGAGCTGTTTTTT. The encoded protein is CASSEGAWTPSGELFF.

The table lists this clonotype with a count of one. Possible read error: a much larger clone is one base away. This CDR3 reads CTARPVAGIYNEQFF. The CDR3 DNA follows: TGCACTGCTAGACCCGTAGCGGGGATCTACAATGAGCAGTTCTTC. V and J are TRBV20-1 and TRBJ2-1; 8 bases fit TRBD2. The CDR3 is 15 amino acids. Germline-derived CDR1 and CDR2 are DFQATT and SNEGSKA (reference sequence).

The gene calls are TRBV27 and TRBJ2-3; tentative D call: TRBD1 (6 bases). CDR1 and CDR2 (germline): MNHEY, SMNVEV (reference sequence). The CDR3 consists of 15 residues. V was cut by 6 bases and J by 0 bases, with 13 bases left in between. This chain's CDR3 is CASSRTGWSTDTQYF. The CDR3 nucleotides read TGTGCCAGCAGCCGTACAGGGTGGAGCACAGATACGCAGTATTTT.

The gene calls are TRBV18 and TRBJ2-1, with 10 bases identical to TRBD1. The CDR3 loop spans 14 amino acids. After removal of 6 bases from V and 9 bases from J, the junction contained 8 bases not matched to a gene. Germline V gene data show CDR1 as KGHSH and CDR2 as LQKENI. As DNA, the CDR3 is TGTGCCAGCTCCTCGGGACAGGGGCTGGGTGAGCAGTTCTTC. Translation gives CASSSGQGLGEQFF.

V is TRBV19 and J is TRBJ2-7; 12 nucleotides agree with TRBD2. Germline V gene sequence: CDR1 LNHDA, CDR2 SQIVND (reference sequence). J lost 3 bases, V lost 6 bases, and 18 bases had no gene match. The CDR3 spans 19 residues. In DNA, the CDR3 is TGTGCCAGTAGCACTTCCATCCGGGAACTAGCGGGAGGCGGCTACGAGCAGTACTTC. Its protein product is CASSTSIRELAGGGYEQYF. The full variable domain, rest sourced from reference TRBV19 and TRBJ2-7, is DGGITQSPKYLFRKEGQNVTLSCEQNLNHDAMYWYRQDPGQGLRLIYYSQIVNDFQKGDIAEGYSVSREKKESFPLTVTSAQKNPTAFYLCASSTSIRELAGGGYEQYFGPGTRLTVT.

The chain recombines TRBV19 with TRBJ1-1; 8 nucleotides agree with TRBD1. CDR1 is LNHDA and CDR2 is SQIVND in the germline V gene (reference sequence). After removal of 10 bases from V and 4 bases from J, the junction contained 8 bases not matched to a gene. The CDR3 consists of 13 residues. The DNA for the CDR3 is TGTGCCACCACGGACAGGGCTCGCACTGAAGCTTTCTTT. Protein product: CATTDRARTEAFF. Together with reference TRBV19 and TRBJ1-1, the CDR3 gives the full variable domain: DGGITQSPKYLFRKEGQNVTLSCEQNLNHDAMYWYRQDPGQGLRLIYYSQIVNDFQKGDIAEGYSVSREKKESFPLTVTSAQKNPTAFYLCATTDRARTEAFFGQGTRLTVV.

The chain has TRBV7-2 and TRBJ1-6; no clear D. This CDR3 contains 14 residues. Germline CDR1 SGHTA, CDR2 FQGNSA. Trimming shortened V by 5 bases and J by 10 bases, and 15 bases separated the two germline ends. In DNA form, the CDR3 reads TGTGCCAGCAGCCTGAGGGTTCAAGGATCACCCCTCCACTTT. Its protein product is CASSLRVQGSPLHF.

The J gene is TRBJ2-3, the V gene TRBV5-1, with 13 bases identical to TRBD2. V trimming: 6 bases; J trimming: 4 bases; junction bases outside the gene matches: 8. The CDR3 is made up of 16 amino acids. The germline gives CDR1 SGHRS, CDR2 YFSETQ. The CDR3 region has the DNA TGCGCCAGCACCCAGACTAGCGGGGGGTCCTCAGATACGCAGTATTTT. This sequence encodes CASTQTSGGSSDTQYF.

This clonotype occurred a few times. The chain joins TRBV6-5 to TRBJ2-7; D remains unclear. Per germline, CDR1 MNHEY and CDR2 SVGAGI. V dropped 3 bases and J dropped 1 base, with 7 bases sitting between them. The CDR3 covers 13 residues. The CDR3 nucleotides are TGTGCCAGCAGTTATCGGCAGTCCTACGAGCAGTACTTC. It codes for CASSYRQSYEQYF.

This clonotype was counted between two and nine times. V usage is TRBV20-1 and J usage is TRBJ2-3, with TRBD2 matching 14 bases. The V segment lost 1 base and the J segment 9 bases; nucleotides outside the gene matches: 9. The germline gives CDR1 DFQATT, CDR2 SNEGSKA (reference sequence). The CDR3 is made up of 16 amino acids. The DNA of the CDR3 is TGCAGTGCTAGAGCGCAGGGACTAGCGGGAGACGTCACGCAGTATTTT. Translating it yields CSARAQGLAGDVTQYF.

Ten or more counts support this clonotype. This sequence joins TRBV7-2 and TRBJ2-1, with TRBD2 matching over 8 bases. The CDR3 length is 16 residues. J gave up 0 bases and V 1 base, and 2 bases lay outside the gene matches. Germline V lookup: CDR1 SGHTA, CDR2 FQGNSA. CDR3 bases: TGTGCCAGCAGCTTAGGGGGGACTAGCTCCTACAATGAGCAGTTCTTC. Translating gives CASSLGGTSSYNEQFF.

The chain combines TRBV5-1 with TRBJ1-2; D uncertain. The length of the CDR3 is 13 residues. The germline V gene has CDR1 SGHRS and CDR2 YFSETQ. The V and J ends lost 2 bases and 4 bases respectively, with 9 bases between them. CDR3 DNA: TGCGCCAGCAGCTTCGACCAGACCTATGGCTACACCTTC. Its protein product is CASSFDQTYGYTF.

This clonotype was counted a few times. V and J are TRBV5-6 and TRBJ2-1; 9 bases are a match to TRBD2. V lost 3 bases, J lost 5 bases, and 6 bases stayed unmatched. This CDR3 has 15 residues. CDR1 is SGHDT, CDR2 YYEEEE, per germline. CDR3 in amino acids: CASSWGLAYNNEQFF. In DNA form, the CDR3 reads TGTGCCAGCAGCTGGGGACTAGCTTATAACAATGAGCAGTTCTTC.